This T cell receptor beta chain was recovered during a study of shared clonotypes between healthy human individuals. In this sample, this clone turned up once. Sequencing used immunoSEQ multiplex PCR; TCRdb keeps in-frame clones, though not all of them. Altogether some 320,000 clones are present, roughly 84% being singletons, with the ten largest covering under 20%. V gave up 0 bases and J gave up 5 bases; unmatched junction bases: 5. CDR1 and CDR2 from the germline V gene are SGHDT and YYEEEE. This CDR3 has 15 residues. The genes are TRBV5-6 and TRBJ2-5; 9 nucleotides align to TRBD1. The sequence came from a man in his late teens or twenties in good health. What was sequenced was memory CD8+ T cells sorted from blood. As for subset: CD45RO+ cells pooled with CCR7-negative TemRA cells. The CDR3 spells CASSLEGQGWETQYF. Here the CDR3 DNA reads TGTGCCAGCAGCTTGGAGGGACAGGGTTGGGAGACCCAGTACTTC.